The subject of this entry is one TCR beta chain. This record comes from a study of blood T cells in healthy people across ages. PCR was performed a second time for 7 to 11 cycles using a sample-barcoded 5' primer and a J-beta primer mix. TCRdb passed the 5' RACE reads through MiXCR, listing each CDR3 protein once. The sample has roughly 860,000 distinct CDR3 sequences, 55% to 65% seen once. Sequenced input: blood. This TCR came from a man aged 25 to 40 in good health.

The CDR3 nucleotides are TGTGCCAGCAGTTCCCCGGGACAGGGGCTCTACACCTTC. Translated, it gives CASSSPGQGLYTF. The chain is built from TRBV6-5 and TRBJ1-2; 10 positions match TRBD1. The J segment lost 10 bases and the V segment lost 4 bases, leaving 6 bases of the junction unmatched. This CDR3 is built from 13 residues. The germline V gene has CDR1 MNHEY and CDR2 SVGAGI.